A single sample is the source of the 3 T cell receptor beta chains below, sequenced in a study of cytomegalovirus exposure and HLA in healthy donors. PCR amplification relied on 60 Vbeta primers (plus 13 Jbeta primers). Here immunoSEQ multiplex PCR was the method, and the copy in TCRdb shows in-frame clones only, minus some. The table records 100,000 to 150,000 clones, 60% to 80% of them present only once. The sequencing sample was made of PBMCs. The receptor set was obtained from a woman in her sixties in good health and CMV-seropositive.

This chain uses TRBV19 with TRBJ2-7; 7 positions agree with TRBD1. The CDR3 runs 13 residues. After removal of 3 bases from V and 7 bases from J, the junction contained 6 bases not matched to a gene. The germline V gene has CDR1 LNHDA and CDR2 SQIVND (reference sequence). The CDR3 is CASSMTGPEEQYF. CDR3 nucleotide sequence: TGTGCCAGTAGTATGACAGGGCCTGAGGAGCAGTACTTC. Supplemented by reference TRBV19 and TRBJ2-7, the full variable domain reads DGGITQSPKYLFRKEGQNVTLSCEQNLNHDAMYWYRQDPGQGLRLIYYSQIVNDFQKGDIAEGYSVSREKKESFPLTVTSAQKNPTAFYLCASSMTGPEEQYFGPGTRLTVT.

V usage is TRBV7-9 and J usage is TRBJ2-3; perhaps TRBD1 as D (6 bases). CDR3 size: 15 residues. CDR1 is SEHNR, CDR2 FQNEAQ, per germline (reference sequence). The V gene lost 1 base and the J gene lost 5 bases, with 13 bases spanning the gap. CDR3 in DNA: TGTGCCAGCAGCTTAGGGACAGTGAACTTAGATACGCAGTATTTT. Translated: CASSLGTVNLDTQYF. Variable domain in full (rest from reference TRBV7-9 and TRBJ2-3): DTGVSQNPRHKITKRGQNVTFRCDPISEHNRLYWYRQTLGQGPEFLTYFQNEAQLEKSRLLSDRFSAERPKGSFSTLEIQRTEQGDSAMYLCASSLGTVNLDTQYFGPGTRLTVL.

V usage is TRBV25-1 and J usage is TRBJ1-5; D is undetermined. Germline loops: CDR1 MGHDK, CDR2 SYGVNS. Deletions cut 3 bases from V and 2 bases from J, with 5 bases between. CDR3 length equals 13 residues. The CDR3 region has the DNA TGTGCCAGCAGTGAGGGCCGCAATCAGCCCCAGCATTTT. Translated: CASSEGRNQPQHF.